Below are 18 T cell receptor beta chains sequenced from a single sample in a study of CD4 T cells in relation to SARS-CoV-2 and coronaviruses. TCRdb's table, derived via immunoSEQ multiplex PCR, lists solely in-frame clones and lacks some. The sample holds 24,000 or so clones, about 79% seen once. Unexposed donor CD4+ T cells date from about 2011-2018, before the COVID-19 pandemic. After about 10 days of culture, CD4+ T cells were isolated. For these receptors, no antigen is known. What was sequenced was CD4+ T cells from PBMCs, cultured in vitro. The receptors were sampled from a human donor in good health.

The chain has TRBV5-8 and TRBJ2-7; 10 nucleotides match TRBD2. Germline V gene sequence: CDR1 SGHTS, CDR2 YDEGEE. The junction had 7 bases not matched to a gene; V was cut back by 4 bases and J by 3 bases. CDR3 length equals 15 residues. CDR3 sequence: CASSNGLAVVYEQYF. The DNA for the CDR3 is TGTGCCAGCAGCAACGGACTAGCGGTAGTCTACGAGCAGTACTTC.

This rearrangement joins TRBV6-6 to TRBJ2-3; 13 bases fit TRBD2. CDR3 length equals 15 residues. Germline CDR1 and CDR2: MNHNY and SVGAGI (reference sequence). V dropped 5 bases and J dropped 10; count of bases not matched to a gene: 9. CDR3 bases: TGTGCCAGCAGTCGGACTAGCGGGGGCGCACCGGCGCAGTATTTT. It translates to CASSRTSGGAPAQYF.

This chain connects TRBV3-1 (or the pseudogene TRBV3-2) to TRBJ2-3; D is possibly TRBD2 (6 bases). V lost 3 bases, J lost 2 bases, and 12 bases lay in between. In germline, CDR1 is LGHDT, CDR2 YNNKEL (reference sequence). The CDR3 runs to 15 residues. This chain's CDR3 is CASSHGGRLTDTQYF. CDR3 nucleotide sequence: TGTGCCAGCAGCCACGGGGGACGACTCACAGATACGCAGTATTTT.

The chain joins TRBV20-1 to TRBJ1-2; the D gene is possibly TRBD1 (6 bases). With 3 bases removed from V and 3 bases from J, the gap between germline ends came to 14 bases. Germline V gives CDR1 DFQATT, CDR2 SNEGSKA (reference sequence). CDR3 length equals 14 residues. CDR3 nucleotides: TGCAGTGCTAGTACAGGGCCCCTGGACTATGGCTACACCTTC. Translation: CSASTGPLDYGYTF.

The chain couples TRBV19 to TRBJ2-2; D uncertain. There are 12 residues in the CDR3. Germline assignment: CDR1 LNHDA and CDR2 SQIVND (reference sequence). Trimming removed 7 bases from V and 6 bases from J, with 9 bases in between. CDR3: CASMSVSGELFF. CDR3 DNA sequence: TGTGCCAGTATGTCTGTTTCCGGGGAGCTGTTTTTT.

The CDR3 region has the DNA TGTGCCAGCAGCAAAGTAGATAGCGGGAGGTCAGATACGCAGTATTTT. It yields the protein CASSKVDSGRSDTQYF. The chain recombines TRBV21-1 with TRBJ2-3; the D call of TRBD2 is as the table states it, not checked on the DNA. TRBV21-1 is a pseudogene locus. The length of the CDR3 is 16 residues.

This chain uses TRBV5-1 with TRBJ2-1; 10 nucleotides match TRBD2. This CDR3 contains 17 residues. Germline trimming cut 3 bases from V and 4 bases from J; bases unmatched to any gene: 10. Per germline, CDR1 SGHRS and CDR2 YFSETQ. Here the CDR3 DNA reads TGCGCCAGCAGCTCCTCCACTAGCGGGGTAATATACAATGAGCAGTTCTTC. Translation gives CASSSSTSGVIYNEQFF.

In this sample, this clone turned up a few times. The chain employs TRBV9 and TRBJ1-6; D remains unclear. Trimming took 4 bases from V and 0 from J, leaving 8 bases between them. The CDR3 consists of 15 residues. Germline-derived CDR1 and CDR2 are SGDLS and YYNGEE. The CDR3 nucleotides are TGTGCCAGCAGCTTTACCAGCTCCTATAATTCACCCCTCCACTTT. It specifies CASSFTSSYNSPLHF.

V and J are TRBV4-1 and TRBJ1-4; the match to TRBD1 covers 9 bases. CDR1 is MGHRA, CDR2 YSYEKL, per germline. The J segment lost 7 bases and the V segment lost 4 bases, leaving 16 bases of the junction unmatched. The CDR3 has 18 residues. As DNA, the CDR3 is TGCGCCAGCAGCCTCCCTGAAAGGTCGGGACAGGGACGTGAAAAACTGTTTTTT. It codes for CASSLPERSGQGREKLFF.

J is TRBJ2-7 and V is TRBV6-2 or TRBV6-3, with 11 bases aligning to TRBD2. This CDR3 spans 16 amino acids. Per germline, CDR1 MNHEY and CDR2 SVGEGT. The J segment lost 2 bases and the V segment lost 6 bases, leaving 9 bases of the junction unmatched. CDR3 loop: CASSRLPLAGAYEQYF. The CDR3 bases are TGTGCCAGCAGCCGACTTCCACTAGCGGGGGCCTACGAGCAGTACTTC.

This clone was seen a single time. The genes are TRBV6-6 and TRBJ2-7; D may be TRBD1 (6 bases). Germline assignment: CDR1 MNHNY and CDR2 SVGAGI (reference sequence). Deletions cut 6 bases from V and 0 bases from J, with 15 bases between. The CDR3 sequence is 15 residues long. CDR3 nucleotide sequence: TGTGCCAGCAGCAACCCCAGGGGAAGCTCCTACGAGCAGTACTTC. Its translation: CASSNPRGSSYEQYF.

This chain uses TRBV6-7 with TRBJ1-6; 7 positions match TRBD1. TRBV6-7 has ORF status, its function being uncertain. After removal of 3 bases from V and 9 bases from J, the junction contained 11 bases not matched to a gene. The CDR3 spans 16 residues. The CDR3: CASSYLPDRAGSPLHF. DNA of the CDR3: TGTGCCAGCAGTTATCTTCCAGACAGGGCCGGTTCACCCCTCCACTTT.

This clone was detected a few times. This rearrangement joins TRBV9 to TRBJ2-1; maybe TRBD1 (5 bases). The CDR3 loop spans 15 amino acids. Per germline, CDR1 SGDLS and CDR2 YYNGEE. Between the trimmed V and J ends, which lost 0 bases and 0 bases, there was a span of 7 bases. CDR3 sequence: CASSVETASYNEQFF. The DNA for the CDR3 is TGTGCCAGCAGCGTAGAGACAGCCTCCTACAATGAGCAGTTCTTC.

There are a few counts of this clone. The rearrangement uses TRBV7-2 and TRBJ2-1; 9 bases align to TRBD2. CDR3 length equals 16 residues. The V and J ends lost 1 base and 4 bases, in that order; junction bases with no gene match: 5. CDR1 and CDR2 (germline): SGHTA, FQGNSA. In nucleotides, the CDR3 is TGTGCCAGCAGCTTAGATGTAAGCGGGGGGTACAATGAGCAGTTCTTC. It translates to CASSLDVSGGYNEQFF. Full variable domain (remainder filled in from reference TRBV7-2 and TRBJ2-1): GAGVSQSPSNKVTEKGKDVELRCDPISGHTALYWYRQSLGQGLEFLIYFQGNSAPDKSGLPSDRFSAERTGGSVSTLTIQRTQQEDSAVYLCASSLDVSGGYNEQFFGPGTRLTVL.

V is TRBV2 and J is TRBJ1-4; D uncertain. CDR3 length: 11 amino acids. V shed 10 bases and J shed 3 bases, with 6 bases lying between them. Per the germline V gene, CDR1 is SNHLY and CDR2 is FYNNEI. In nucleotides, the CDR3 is TGTGCCACCGGGGCTAATGAAAAACTGTTTTTT. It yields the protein CATGANEKLFF.

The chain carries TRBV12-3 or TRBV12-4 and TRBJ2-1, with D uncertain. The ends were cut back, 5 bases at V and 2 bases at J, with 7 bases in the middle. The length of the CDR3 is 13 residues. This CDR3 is CASSPLAYNEQFF. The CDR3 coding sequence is TGTGCCAGCAGTCCCCTAGCCTACAATGAGCAGTTCTTC.

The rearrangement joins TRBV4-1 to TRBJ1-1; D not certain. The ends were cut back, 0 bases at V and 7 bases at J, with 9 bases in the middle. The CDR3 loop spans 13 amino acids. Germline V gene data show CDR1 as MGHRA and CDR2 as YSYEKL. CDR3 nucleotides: TGCGCCAGCAGCCAAGACCAGACGGGTGAAGCTTTCTTT. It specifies CASSQDQTGEAFF.

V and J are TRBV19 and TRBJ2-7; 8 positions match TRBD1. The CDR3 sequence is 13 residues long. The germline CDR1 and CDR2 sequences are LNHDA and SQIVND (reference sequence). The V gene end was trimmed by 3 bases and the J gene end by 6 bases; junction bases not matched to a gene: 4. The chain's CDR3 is CASSIGTGGEQYF. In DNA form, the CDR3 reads TGTGCCAGTAGTATCGGAACAGGGGGCGAGCAGTACTTC.